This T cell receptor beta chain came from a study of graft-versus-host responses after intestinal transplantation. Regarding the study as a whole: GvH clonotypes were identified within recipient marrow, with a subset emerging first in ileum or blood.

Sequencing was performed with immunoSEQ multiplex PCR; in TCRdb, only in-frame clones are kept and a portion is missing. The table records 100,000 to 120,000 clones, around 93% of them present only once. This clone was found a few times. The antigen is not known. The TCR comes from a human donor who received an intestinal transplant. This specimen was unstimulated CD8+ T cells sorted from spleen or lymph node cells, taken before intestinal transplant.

CDR3 DNA: TGTGCCAGCAGCAAAACAGCGGAGAGCTCCTACGAGCAGTACTTC. It yields the protein CASSKTAESSYEQYF. The V gene is TRBV7-3, the J gene TRBJ2-7; maybe TRBD2 (5 bases). The CDR3 is 15 amino acids. From germline, CDR1 is SGHTA and CDR2 FQGTGA. Between the trimmed V and J ends, which lost 5 bases and 0 bases, there was a span of 14 bases.